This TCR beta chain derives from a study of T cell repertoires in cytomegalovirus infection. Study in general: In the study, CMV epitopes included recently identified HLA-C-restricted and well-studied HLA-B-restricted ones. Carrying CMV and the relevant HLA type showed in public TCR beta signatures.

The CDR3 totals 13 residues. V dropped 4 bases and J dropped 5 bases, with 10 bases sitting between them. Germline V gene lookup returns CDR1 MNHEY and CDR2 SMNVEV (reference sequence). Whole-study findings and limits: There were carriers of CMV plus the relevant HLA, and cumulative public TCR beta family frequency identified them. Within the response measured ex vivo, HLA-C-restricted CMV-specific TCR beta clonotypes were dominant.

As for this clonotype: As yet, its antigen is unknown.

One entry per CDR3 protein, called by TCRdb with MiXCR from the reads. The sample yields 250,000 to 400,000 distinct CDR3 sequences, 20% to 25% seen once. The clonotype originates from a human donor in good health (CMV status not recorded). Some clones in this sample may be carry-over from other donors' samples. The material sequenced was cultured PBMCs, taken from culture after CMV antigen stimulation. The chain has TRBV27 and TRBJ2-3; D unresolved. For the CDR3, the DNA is TGTGCCAGCAGTTATATAGGTAGAGATACGCAGTATTTT. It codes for CASSYIGRDTQYF.